The 10 T cell receptor beta chains below come from one sample, sequenced in a study of blood T cell repertoires in COVID-19. Method: immunoSEQ multiplex PCR; TCRdb's copy keeps in-frame clones and lacks some. The repertoire holds 350,000 to 450,000 clones, with about 85% as singletons. The sequencing input was peripheral blood. The receptor set was obtained from a woman aged 18-29 years with acute or convalescent COVID-19.

J is TRBJ2-3 and V is TRBV24-1; TRBD2 matches 7 bases. The CDR3 is 15 residues long. From germline, CDR1 is KGHDR and CDR2 SFDVKD. Trimming cost V 3 bases and J 0 bases; bases outside gene matches: 2. CDR3 loop: CATSDTGGSTDTQYF. The CDR3 DNA reads as TGTGCCACCAGTGATACGGGGGGTAGCACAGATACGCAGTATTTT.

This clone was detected once. This sequence joins TRBV25-1 and TRBJ1-2, with D possibly being TRBD1 (5 bases). This CDR3 has 13 amino acids. Trimming took off 3 bases at V and 8 bases at J, with 13 bases between the two ends. CDR1 and CDR2 from the germline V gene are MGHDK and SYGVNS. The CDR3 DNA is TGTGCCAGCAGTGATTCGGACAAAGAAGGCTACACCTTC. Protein sequence: CASSDSDKEGYTF.

The CDR3 spells CASNLGGGWRDGYTF. In DNA, the CDR3 is TGTGCCAGCAACCTCGGGGGGGGCTGGAGGGATGGCTACACCTTC. The J gene is TRBJ1-2, the V gene TRBV11-2, with D maybe TRBD1 (6 bases). The CDR3 loop spans 15 amino acids. V lost 7 bases to trimming and J lost 6 bases, with 21 bases between them. Germline V gene sequence: CDR1 SGHAT, CDR2 FQNNGV.

The chain carries TRBV7-9 and TRBJ2-7; D might be TRBD2 (5 bases). This CDR3 spans 15 amino acids. CDR1 is SEHNR and CDR2 is FQNEAQ in the germline V gene (reference sequence). Trimming took 3 bases from V and 3 from J, leaving 15 bases between them. The CDR3 DNA is TGTGCCAGCAGCTTTATCAGGACTTCTCTCTACGAGCAGTACTTC. This codes for CASSFIRTSLYEQYF. The full variable domain, completed using reference TRBV7-9 and TRBJ2-7, is DTGVSQNPRHKITKRGQNVTFRCDPISEHNRLYWYRQTLGQGPEFLTYFQNEAQLEKSRLLSDRFSAERPKGSFSTLEIQRTEQGDSAMYLCASSFIRTSLYEQYFGPGTRLTVT.

The CDR3, as DNA: TGTGCCATCAGCGTGCCGAATAGCGGGGATGGTAGTTACGAGCAGTACTTC. This encodes CAISVPNSGDGSYEQYF. V gene TRBV10-3 combines with J gene TRBJ2-7; TRBD2 matches 8 bases. With V trimmed by 6 bases and J by 4 bases, 17 bases remained unmatched. The germline V gene encodes CDR1 ENHRY and CDR2 SYGVKD. The CDR3 is 17 residues long.

This chain links TRBV28 with TRBJ1-6; D is undetermined. V was cut by 2 bases and J by 4 bases, with 12 bases left in between. CDR1 and CDR2 from the germline V gene are MDHEN and SYDVKM. The CDR3 loop spans 16 amino acids. CDR3 in amino acids: CASSLPPFFYNSPLHF. In DNA form, the CDR3 reads TGTGCCAGCAGTTTACCCCCCTTCTTTTATAATTCACCCCTCCACTTT. The full variable domain, its missing parts supplied by reference TRBV28 and TRBJ1-6, is DVKVTQSSRYLVKRTGEKVFLECVQDMDHENMFWYRQDPGLGLRLIYFSYDVKMKEKGDIPEGYSVSREKKERFSLILESASTNQTSMYLCASSLPPFFYNSPLHFGNGTRLTVT.

The V gene is TRBV3-1 (or the pseudogene TRBV3-2), the J gene TRBJ2-7; 15 bases are a match to TRBD2. CDR1 LGHDT and CDR2 YNNKEL come from the germline V gene (reference sequence). The CDR3 runs 15 residues. After removal of 6 bases from V and 4 bases from J, the junction contained 4 bases not matched to a gene. The CDR3 nucleotides read TGTGCCAGCAGGTGGACTAGCGGGGGGGCTTACGAGCAGTACTTC. Translating it yields CASRWTSGGAYEQYF.

J is TRBJ1-2 and V is TRBV15, with a tentative D call TRBD1 (6 bases). Germline assignment: CDR1 LNHNV and CDR2 YYDKDF (reference sequence). The CDR3 has 18 residues. Deletions cut 6 bases from V and 3 bases from J, with 26 bases between. CDR3 loop: CATRRTGQTQRPHYGYTF. The CDR3 DNA reads TGTGCCACCAGACGTACCGGACAGACTCAAAGGCCCCACTATGGCTACACCTTC.

This chain joins TRBV27 and TRBJ2-7, with 8 positions matching TRBD2. The trim removed 6 bases at V and 2 bases at J, leaving 9 bases unmatched. The CDR3 loop spans 15 amino acids. Germline V gives CDR1 MNHEY, CDR2 SMNVEV (reference sequence). The CDR3 loop is CASRPERGPTYEQYF. CDR3 DNA sequence: TGTGCCAGCAGGCCGGAGCGGGGGCCAACCTACGAGCAGTACTTC.

The J gene is TRBJ1-5, the V gene TRBV4-2; D may be TRBD1 (6 bases). The CDR3 sequence is 16 residues long. V gave up 0 bases and J gave up 3 bases, with 12 bases separating them. Germline CDR1 and CDR2: LGHNA and YNFKEQ. The DNA of the CDR3 is TGTGCCAGCAGCCAAGACGGTGGACAGTCCAATCAGCCCCAGCATTTT. Translating gives CASSQDGGQSNQPQHF.